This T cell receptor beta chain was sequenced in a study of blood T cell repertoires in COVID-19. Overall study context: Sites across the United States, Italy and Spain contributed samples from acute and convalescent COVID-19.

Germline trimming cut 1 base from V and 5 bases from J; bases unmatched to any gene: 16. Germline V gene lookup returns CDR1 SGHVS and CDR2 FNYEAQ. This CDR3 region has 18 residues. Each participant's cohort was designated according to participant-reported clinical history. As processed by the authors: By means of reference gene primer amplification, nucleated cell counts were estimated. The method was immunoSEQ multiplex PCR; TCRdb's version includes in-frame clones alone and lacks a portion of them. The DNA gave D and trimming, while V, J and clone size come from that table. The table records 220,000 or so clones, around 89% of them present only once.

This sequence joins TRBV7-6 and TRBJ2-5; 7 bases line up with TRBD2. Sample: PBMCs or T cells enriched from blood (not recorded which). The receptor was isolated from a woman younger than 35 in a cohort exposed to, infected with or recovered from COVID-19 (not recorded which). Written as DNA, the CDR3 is TGTGCCAGCAGCTTAGATAGCCTAGCGGCCTGGGGTGTGGAGACCCAGTACTTC. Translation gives CASSLDSLAAWGVETQYF.